This T cell receptor (beta chain) was recorded in a study of CD8 T cells in Susac syndrome. Across the whole study: Blood was drawn from Susac syndrome patients while they were therapy-naive, on corticosteroids, or on intravenous immunoglobulin alone.

The patients with Susac syndrome were individuals who fulfilled the recently defined diagnostic criteria for disease that was either definite or probable. The CD8+ and CD4+ T cells were isolated magnetically using a negative isolation approach, whereas the TEMRA cells were enriched by FACS. Trimming removed 6 bases from V and 3 bases from J, with 16 bases in between. This CDR3 region has 15 residues. An amount of RNA that ranged from about 0.45 to 1 ug was reverse transcribed with random hexamers. Amplification of TCR beta CDR3 used immunoSEQ multiplex PCR across 54 Vbeta and 13 Jbeta. TCRdb re-called the immunoSEQ multiplex PCR reads with MiXCR, one entry per CDR3 protein. The sample contains about 140,000 distinct CDR3 sequences, 95% of which appear only once.

Sequenced material: CD4+ T cells from PBMCs. The sequence was obtained from a human donor with Susac syndrome. The rearrangement joins TRBV12-3 or TRBV12-4 to TRBJ2-3; D may be TRBD1 or TRBD2 (5 bases each). The CDR3 DNA reads as TGTGCCAGCAGGACTACAGGTCTCGGGACAGATACGCAGTATTTT. It yields the protein CASRTTGLGTDTQYF.